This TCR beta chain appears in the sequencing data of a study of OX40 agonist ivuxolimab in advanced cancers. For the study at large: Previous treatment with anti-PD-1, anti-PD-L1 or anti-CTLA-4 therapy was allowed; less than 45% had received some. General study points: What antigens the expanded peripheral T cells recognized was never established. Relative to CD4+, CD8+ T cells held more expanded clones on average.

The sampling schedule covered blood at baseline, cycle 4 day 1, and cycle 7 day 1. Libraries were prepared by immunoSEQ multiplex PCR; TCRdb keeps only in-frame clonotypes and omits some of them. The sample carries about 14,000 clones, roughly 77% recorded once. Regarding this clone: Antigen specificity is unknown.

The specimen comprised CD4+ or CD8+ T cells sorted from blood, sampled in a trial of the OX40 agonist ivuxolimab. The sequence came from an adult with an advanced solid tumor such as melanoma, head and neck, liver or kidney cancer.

The CDR3 loop reads CASSLAKRTMHTEAFF. Written as DNA, the CDR3 is TGTGCCAGCAGCCTCGCCAAGAGGACGATGCACACTGAAGCTTTCTTT. The chain recombines TRBV7-8 with TRBJ1-1; D is unclear. Germline CDR1 reads SGHVS; CDR2 reads FQNEAQ. V lost 5 bases and J lost 3, with 19 bases in between. There are 16 residues in the CDR3. Full variable domain (rest looked up from reference TRBV7-8 and TRBJ1-1): GAGVSQSPRYKVAKRGQDVALRCDPISGHVSLFWYQQALGQGPEFLTYFQNEAQLDKSGLPSDRFFAERPEGSVSTLKIQRTQQEDSAVYLCASSLAKRTMHTEAFFGQGTRLTVV.